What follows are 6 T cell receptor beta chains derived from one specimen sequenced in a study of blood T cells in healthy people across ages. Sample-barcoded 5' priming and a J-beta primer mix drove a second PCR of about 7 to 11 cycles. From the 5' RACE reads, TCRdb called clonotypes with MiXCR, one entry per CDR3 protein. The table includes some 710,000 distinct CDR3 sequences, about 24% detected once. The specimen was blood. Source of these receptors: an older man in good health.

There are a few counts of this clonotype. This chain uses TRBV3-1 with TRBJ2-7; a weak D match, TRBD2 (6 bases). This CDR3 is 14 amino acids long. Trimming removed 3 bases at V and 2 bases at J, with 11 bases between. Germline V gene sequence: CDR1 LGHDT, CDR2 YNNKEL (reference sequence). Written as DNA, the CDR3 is TGTGCCAGCAGCCAGGCGGGGACCCCCTACGAGCAGTACTTC. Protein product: CASSQAGTPYEQYF.

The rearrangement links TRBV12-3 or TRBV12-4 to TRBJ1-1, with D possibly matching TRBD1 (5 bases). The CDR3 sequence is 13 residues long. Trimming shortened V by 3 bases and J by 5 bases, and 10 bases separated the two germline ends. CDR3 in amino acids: CASSFLRDTEAFF. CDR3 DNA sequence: TGTGCCAGCAGTTTCCTCAGGGATACTGAAGCTTTCTTT.

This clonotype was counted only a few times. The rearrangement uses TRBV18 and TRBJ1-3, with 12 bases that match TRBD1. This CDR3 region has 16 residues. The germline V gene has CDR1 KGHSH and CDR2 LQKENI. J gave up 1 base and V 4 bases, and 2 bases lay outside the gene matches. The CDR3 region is CASSQGQGASGNTIYF. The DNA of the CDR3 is TGTGCCAGCTCACAGGGACAGGGGGCTTCTGGAAACACCATATATTTT.

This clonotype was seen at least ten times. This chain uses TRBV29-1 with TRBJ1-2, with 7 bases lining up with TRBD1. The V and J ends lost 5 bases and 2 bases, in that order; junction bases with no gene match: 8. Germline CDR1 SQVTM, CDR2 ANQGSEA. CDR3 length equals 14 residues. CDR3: CSVRTQGSNYGYTF. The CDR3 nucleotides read TGCAGCGTTCGGACACAGGGGTCCAACTATGGCTACACCTTC.

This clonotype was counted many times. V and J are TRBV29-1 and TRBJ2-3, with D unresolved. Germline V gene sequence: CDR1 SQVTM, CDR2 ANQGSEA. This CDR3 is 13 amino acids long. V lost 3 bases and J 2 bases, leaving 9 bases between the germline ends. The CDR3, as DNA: TGCAGCGTTGAGGGCTACCCCACAGATACGCAGTATTTT. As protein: CSVEGYPTDTQYF.

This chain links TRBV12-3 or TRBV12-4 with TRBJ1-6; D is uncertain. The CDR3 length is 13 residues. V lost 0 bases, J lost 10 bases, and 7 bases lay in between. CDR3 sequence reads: CASSLALVSPLHF. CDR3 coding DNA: TGTGCCAGCAGTTTAGCGCTAGTATCACCCCTCCACTTT.